This TCR beta chain was captured in a study of post-analysis software for immune sequencing data. Whole-study results and caveats: TRBV5-6, TRBV5-1 and TRBV20-1 belonged to a set of roughly 5 TRBV segments that were more frequent in patients than controls.

The TCR beta cDNA libraries carried unique molecular identifiers. TCRdb independently ran MiXCR on the PCR reads; one entry per CDR3 protein. There are around 250,000 distinct CDR3 sequences in the sample; 36% occur only once, and around 4.8% lies in the top ten. In its sample, this clonotype was seen a few times. What it binds is unknown. Germline V gene data show CDR1 as SGHNT and CDR2 as YYREEE (reference sequence). This CDR3 is built from 17 residues. Input material: blood. The TCR comes from a girl between 5 and 17 years old with multiple sclerosis. The chain has TRBV5-4 and TRBJ2-7, with 12 bases identical to TRBD2. The J call is uncertain, as TRBJ2-5 better fits the DNA end. CDR3 coding DNA: TGTGCCAGCAGCCAAGCTAGCGGGAGGGCCCCAACGGAGACCCAGTACTTC. Encoded protein: CASSQASGRAPTETQYF.